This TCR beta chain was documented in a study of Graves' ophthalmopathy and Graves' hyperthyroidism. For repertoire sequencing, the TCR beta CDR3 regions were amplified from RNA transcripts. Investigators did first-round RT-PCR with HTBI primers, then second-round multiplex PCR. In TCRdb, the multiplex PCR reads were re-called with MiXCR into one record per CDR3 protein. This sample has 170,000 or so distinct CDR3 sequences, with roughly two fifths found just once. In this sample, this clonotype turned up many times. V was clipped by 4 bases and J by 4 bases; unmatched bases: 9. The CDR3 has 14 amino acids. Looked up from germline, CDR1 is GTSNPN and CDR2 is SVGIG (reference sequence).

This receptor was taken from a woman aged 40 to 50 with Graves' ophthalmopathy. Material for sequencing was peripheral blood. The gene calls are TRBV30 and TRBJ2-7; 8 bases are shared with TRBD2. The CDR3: CAWTTGAGDYEQYF. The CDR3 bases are TGTGCCTGGACCACGGGAGCGGGAGATTACGAGCAGTACTTC.